Detailed here is one T cell receptor beta chain. Its antigen is not yet known. No per-base quality is available; no much larger clone lies one base away. This record comes from a study of blood T cell repertoires in COVID-19 (dated by TCRdb to about 2020). Broadly, across the study: Collaborator samples came from the United States, Italy and Spain and covered acute and convalescent phases of COVID-19. The dataset comprised deeply sampled blood TCRbeta repertoires from subjects exposed to, actively infected with, or recovered from COVID-19. The sample metadata nearly always contained a de-identified subject ID, COVID-19 status, age in years and sex. The prospective study material was composed of cDNA or gDNA derived from T cells, B-cell-depleted T cells, or PBMCs. The repertoires were released in a freely available public database meant as a resource for research on the immune response to SARS-CoV-2. The samples were drawn from the first 160 participants of the ongoing ImmuneRACE study and from 1,254 subjects provided by 6 global collaborators. Where HLA class I and class II types were available, the types were taken from metadata supplied by the sample provider, not from assay-based typing. On the study overall, not on this receptor specifically: The quantity of clinical and demographic metadata differed by source and by participant and was supplied without curation.

TCRbeta CDR3 regions were amplified from genomic DNA using the immunoSEQ Assay, a bias-controlled multiplex PCR. The paper's data handling went like this. The number of nucleated cells in each sample was estimated from the amplification of reference gene primers within the assay. To quantify the absolute abundance of each unique TCRbeta CDR3 rearrangement, sequence reads were collapsed and filtered. For each sample, productive Simpson clonality was calculated as the square root of Simpson's diversity index over productive rearrangements. TCRdb limited this immuneACCESS table to in-frame rearrangements with V and J called. A share of clones is missing; checked studies link under half to unresolved V genes, and the rest is unexplained. Clone size and V and J calls were adopted from that table, with D and trimming inferred from the DNA. For this sample the table gives about half a million clones, of which 80% to 90% were detected only once. The ten biggest clones cover 3% to 4% of the sample.

Spanning cysteine to phenylalanine, the CDR3 consists of 17 amino acids. Just the 51-base CDR3 DNA is kept, in frame starting at base 1. V is clipped by 0 bases and J by 2 bases, and the sequence between their germline boundaries is 14 bases long. CDR1 and CDR2, looked up from the germline V gene, are SGHRS and YFSETQ. The collaborating institutions used their own protocols to collect whole blood in K2EDTA tubes. For TCRbeta analysis, collaborator samples were shipped as frozen whole blood, as isolated PBMCs, or as DNA extracted from either sample type. This sequence was found in a human donor in a cohort sampled during active COVID-19. Recombination connected TRBV5-1 to TRBJ2-2; D gene: possibly TRBD2, on 6 matching bases. Sequencing input: peripheral blood. CDR3 sequence: CASSLAPDYPNTGELFF. The DNA sequence is as follows: TGCGCCAGCAGCTTGGCCCCGGACTACCCAAACACCGGGGAGCTGTTTTTT.